The TCR beta chain under discussion was sequenced for a study of blood T cell repertoires in COVID-19 (dated by TCRdb to the early 2020s). A note on the overall study: Samples from collaborators originated in the United States, Italy and Spain and spanned both the acute and convalescent phases of COVID-19. The material from the prospective study consisted of cDNA or gDNA derived from T cells, B-cell-depleted T cells, or PBMCs. Deeply sampled blood TCRbeta repertoires from subjects exposed to, actively infected with, or recovered from COVID-19 were included in the dataset. The repertoires were released in a freely available public database intended as a resource for research on the immune response to SARS-CoV-2. Samples came from the ongoing ImmuneRACE study (first 160 participants) plus 1,254 subjects from 6 global collaborators. The sample metadata nearly always contained a de-identified subject ID, COVID-19 status, age in years and sex. HLA class I and class II types, where available, came from metadata supplied by the sample provider rather than from assay-based typing. What the authors observed across the whole study: How much clinical and demographic metadata was included differed by source and by participant, and the metadata was provided uncurated.

In Seattle, one collaborating source enrolled patients while the infection was active and tracked those patients longitudinally over the course of disease. Whole blood was collected in K2EDTA tubes by collaborating institutions according to the institutions' own protocols. For TCRbeta analysis, collaborator samples were shipped as frozen whole blood, as isolated PBMCs, or as DNA extracted from either sample type. As to this clone: What antigen it recognizes has not been identified. No base-level quality is on record; no much larger clone is a single base apart.

The cysteine opens and the phenylalanine closes a CDR3 of 16 amino acids. The sequence is cut down to CDR3 DNA, 48 bases in frame from base 1. CDR1 and CDR2 were assigned from the germline V gene as WSHSY and SAAADI. V loses 6 bases, J loses 0 bases, and the germline ends lie 16 bases apart. TCRbeta CDR3 regions were amplified from genomic DNA by means of the immunoSEQ Assay, a bias-controlled multiplex PCR. The paper's processing steps were these. The number of nucleated cells in each sample was estimated from the amplification of reference gene primers within the assay. To quantify the absolute abundance of each unique TCRbeta CDR3 rearrangement, sequence reads were collapsed and filtered. For each sample, productive Simpson clonality was calculated by taking the square root of Simpson's diversity index across productive rearrangements. TCRdb obtained this table from immuneACCESS and retained in-frame rearrangements with V and J assigned. These tables miss some clones; where compared with another copy, unresolved V genes account for less than half of the shortfall, and the remainder is unexplained. From that table come the V and J calls and clone size; the DNA was used to work out D and trimming. The table for this sample lists 250,000 or so clones; roughly 89% of them were counted only once. In total, the top ten clones hold approximately 2.1% of the sample.

The clonotype originates from a woman in her sixties or seventies with COVID-19, enrolled during active disease. Material: peripheral blood. This chain is built from TRBV10-2 and TRBJ2-3; too little of a D gene remains to name it. The CDR3 reads as follows: CASREFDIQSTDTQYF. Here is the DNA: TGCGCCAGCAGGGAATTTGACATTCAAAGCACAGATACGCAGTATTTT.